A selection of T cell receptor beta chains follows, all from one sample in a study of blood T cell repertoires in COVID-19. TCRdb's table, derived via immunoSEQ multiplex PCR, lists solely in-frame clones and lacks some. This sample has approximately 73,000 clones, with more than 75% found just once. Input material: peripheral blood. These receptors were obtained from a woman in her sixties or seventies with acute or convalescent COVID-19. Both conserved end residues are part of each CDR3. A D gene is named only where the DNA matches it firmly. Where a row states a size, it is once, few, many or the class of an expanded clone; other rows omit it.

clone size | J gene | V gene | D gene | CDR3 protein | CDR3 DNA
. | TRBJ2-7 | TRBV21-1 | . | CASSKERGTTSSTSGRAPGRNF | .
. | TRBJ1-1 | TRBV19 | . | CASQEWTMNTEAFF | TGTGCCAGCCAAGAATGGACAATGAACACTGAAGCTTTCTTT
few | TRBJ2-7 | TRBV12-3/TRBV12-4 | . | CASSPPTGLGQYF | TGTGCCAGCAGTCCCCCTACAGGGCTAGGGCAGTACTTC
. | TRBJ2-7 | TRBV2 | . | CASSDGGTNAYEQYF | TGTGCCAGCAGTGACGGGGGTACTAATGCCTACGAGCAGTACTTC
few | TRBJ2-3 | TRBV6-2/TRBV6-3 | TRBD2 | CASSPYRTSGTTDTQYF | TGTGCCAGCAGCCCCTATAGGACTAGCGGAACCACAGATACGCAGTATTTT
. | TRBJ1-1 | TRBV6-6 | . | CASSYSDWGGPEAFF | TGTGCCAGCAGTTACTCGGATTGGGGGGGTCCTGAAGCTTTCTTT
. | TRBJ2-2 | TRBV18 | . | CASSVTGGYNTGELFF | TGTGCCAGCTCCGTTACTGGGGGCTACAACACCGGGGAGCTGTTTTTT
. | TRBJ2-7 | TRBV4-1 | . | CASSLSGTGLGEQYF | TGCGCCAGCAGCTTATCCGGAACAGGGCTCGGCGAGCAGTACTTC
. | TRBJ2-1 | TRBV6-5 | . | CATRKGYNEQFF | TGTGCCACCCGTAAGGGGTACAATGAGCAGTTCTTC
. | TRBJ2-1 | TRBV10-1 | TRBD2 | CASSPPLAGVNNEQFF | TGCGCCAGCAGTCCCCCTTTAGCGGGAGTGAACAATGAGCAGTTCTTC
. | TRBJ1-3 | TRBV6-5 | . | CASRGGEGGNTIYF | TGTGCCAGCAGGGGGGGGGAGGGTGGAAACACCATATATTTT
few | TRBJ2-7 | TRBV7-2 | TRBD1 | CASSLPSLRDRGNEQYF | TGTGCCAGCAGCCTACCGTCATTGAGGGACAGGGGCAACGAGCAGTACTTC
. | TRBJ2-2 | TRBV7-3 | TRBD2 | CASSLTRGGRTTWGGELFF | TGTGCCAGCAGCTTAACAAGGGGAGGGCGAACTACTTGGGGCGGGGAGCTGTTTTTT
. | TRBJ2-5 | TRBV5-6 | TRBD2 | CASSFQRGGRETQYF | TGTGCCAGCAGCTTCCAGCGGGGGGGGCGGGAGACCCAGTACTTC
. | TRBJ1-1 | TRBV9 | . | CASSAYIQFPNTEAFF | TGTGCCAGCAGCGCGTACATACAGTTCCCGAACACTGAAGCTTTCTTT
. | TRBJ2-1 | TRBV12-3/TRBV12-4 | . | CASSSLAGEQFF | TGTGCCAGCAGTTCACTAGCCGGTGAGCAGTTCTTC
. | TRBJ2-1 | TRBV7-8 | . | CASSLTPAGEQFF | TGTGCCAGCAGCTTAACCCCGGCAGGGGAGCAGTTCTTC
. | TRBJ1-6 | TRBV2 | . | CASSGLDRSSYNSPLHF | TGTGCCAGCAGTGGCCTAGACAGGAGCTCCTATAATTCACCCCTCCACTTT
few | TRBJ2-5 | TRBV25-1 | . | CASSAGGPGEETQYF | TGTGCCAGCAGTGCCGGAGGTCCGGGGGAAGAGACCCAGTACTTC
. | TRBJ2-7 | TRBV5-6 | TRBD2 | CASSLALAGRNEQYF | TGTGCCAGCAGCTTGGCCCTAGCGGGACGAAACGAGCAGTACTTC
. | TRBJ2-2 | TRBV7-2 | . | CASSSGGTGSLLGLFF | TGTGCCAGCAGCTCGGGGGGGACAGGGAGTTTATTGGGGCTGTTTTTT
. | TRBJ2-7 | TRBV28 | TRBD1 | CASRRPGQEPYEQYF | TGTGCCAGCAGACGTCCGGGACAGGAGCCTTACGAGCAGTACTTC
. | TRBJ1-2 | TRBV19 | TRBD1 | CASRDTGESYGYTF | TGTGCCAGTAGAGACACAGGGGAAAGTTATGGCTACACCTTC
. | TRBJ2-1 | TRBV4-3 | TRBD2 | CASSQGGGLAGLNEQFF | TGCGCCAGCAGCCAAGGAGGGGGGCTAGCGGGATTGAATGAGCAGTTCTTC
. | TRBJ1-1 | TRBV7-9 | TRBD1 | CASSFRGQTEAFF | TGTGCCAGCAGCTTCAGGGGGCAAACTGAAGCTTTCTTT
. | TRBJ1-2 | TRBV4-3 | . | CASSQVGGNGYTF | TGCGCCAGCAGCCAAGTCGGGGGGAATGGCTACACCTTC
. | TRBJ1-2 | TRBV12-3/TRBV12-4 | TRBD1 | CASSQDRVHYTF | TGTGCCAGCAGCCAGGACAGGGTGCACTACACCTTC
. | TRBJ2-7 | TRBV5-1 | . | CASSLAVALDEQYF | TGCGCCAGCAGCTTGGCTGTCGCACTCGACGAGCAGTACTTC
. | TRBJ1-1 | TRBV2 | . | CASSDLGADTEAFF | TGTGCCAGCAGTGACTTAGGGGCGGACACTGAAGCTTTCTTT
. | TRBJ2-1 | TRBV27 | . | CASSLTGPYYNEQFF | TGTGCCAGCAGTCTAACAGGGCCTTATTACAATGAGCAGTTCTTC
. | TRBJ2-1 | TRBV19 | TRBD2 | CASSIVAGGTNEQFF | TGTGCCAGTAGTATAGTAGCGGGAGGCACAAATGAGCAGTTCTTC
. | TRBJ1-1 | TRBV19 | . | CASSINKNTEAFF | TGTGCCAGTAGTATTAACAAGAACACTGAAGCTTTCTTT
. | TRBJ2-5 | TRBV6-5 | . | CASSYSTGETQYF | TGTGCCAGCAGTTACTCGACAGGAGAGACCCAGTACTTC
. | TRBJ1-2 | TRBV28 | TRBD1 | CASSPSLWDREGGSGYTF | TGTGCCAGCAGTCCTTCCCTTTGGGACAGGGAAGGAGGGTCCGGCTACACCTTC
. | TRBJ2-1 | TRBV9 | . | CASSVDPGTGEQFF | TGTGCCAGCAGCGTAGATCCCGGGACTGGTGAGCAGTTCTTC
. | TRBJ2-1 | TRBV5-1 | TRBD1 | CASSRGTGGSYNEQFF | TGCGCCAGCAGCCGAGGGACAGGTGGTTCCTACAATGAGCAGTTCTTC
. | TRBJ2-7 | TRBV7-9 | . | CASSAPQFSSYEQYF | TGTGCCAGCAGCGCCCCACAGTTTAGCTCCTACGAGCAGTACTTC
. | TRBJ1-1 | TRBV6-1 | . | CASSELIRHTEAFF | TGTGCCAGCAGTGAATTGATCAGGCACACTGAAGCTTTCTTT
. | TRBJ1-5 | TRBV11-1 | TRBD1 | CASSATGKNQPQHF | TGTGCCAGCAGCGCGACAGGGAAAAATCAGCCCCAGCATTTT
. | TRBJ1-2 | TRBV6-2/TRBV6-3 | . | CASSYSAGYGYTF | TGTGCCAGCAGTTACTCAGCAGGGTATGGCTACACCTTC
. | TRBJ2-1 | TRBV19 | TRBD2 | CASRSSGRAALEQFF | TGTGCCAGTAGGAGTAGCGGGAGGGCGGCGCTTGAGCAGTTCTTC
. | TRBJ2-7 | TRBV27 | . | CASSFREKYEQYF | TGTGCCAGCAGTTTTCGGGAAAAGTACGAGCAGTACTTC
. | TRBJ1-3 | TRBV19 | . | CASGPFGNTIYF | TGTGCCAGTGGGCCGTTCGGAAACACCATATATTTT
. | TRBJ1-5 | TRBV3-1/TRBV3-2 | . | CASSQVLSADQPQHF | TGTGCCAGCAGCCAAGTACTGTCAGCGGATCAGCCCCAGCATTTT
once | TRBJ2-4 | TRBV6-2/TRBV6-3 | TRBD2 | CASSRWTSGTKHIQYF | TGTGCCAGCAGCCGGTGGACTAGCGGGACCAAACACATTCAGTACTTC
. | TRBJ2-1 | TRBV5-5 | . | CASSPQGGPSYNEQFF | TGTGCCAGCAGCCCCCAGGGTGGGCCCTCCTACAATGAGCAGTTCTTC
. | TRBJ2-2 | TRBV9 | . | CASSVSGADAGELFF | TGTGCCAGCAGCGTATCAGGGGCGGACGCCGGGGAGCTGTTTTTT
. | TRBJ1-3 | TRBV5-4 | TRBD1 | CASSLAGTVSGNTIYF | TGTGCCAGCAGCTTGGCCGGGACAGTCTCTGGAAACACCATATATTTT
. | TRBJ1-2 | TRBV6-5 | TRBD1 | CASSSGTGNYGYTF | TGTGCCAGCAGTTCCGGGACAGGGAACTATGGCTACACCTTC
. | TRBJ2-3 | TRBV19 | TRBD2 | CASSIREAGDTQYF | TGTGCCAGTAGTATCCGGGAGGCGGGGGATACGCAGTATTTT
. | TRBJ2-2 | TRBV12-3/TRBV12-4 | . | CASGTSSTGELFF | TGTGCCAGCGGGACTTCTTCGACCGGGGAGCTGTTTTTT
. | TRBJ1-2 | TRBV3-1/TRBV3-2 | . | CASSQELGERRQPTNGYTF | TGTGCCAGCAGCCAAGAACTAGGTGAAAGAAGGCAGCCTACTAACGGCTACACCTTC
. | TRBJ1-6 | TRBV28 | . | CASSSAGLYNSPLHF | TGTGCCAGCAGTTCCGCGGGACTTTATAATTCACCCCTCCACTTT
. | TRBJ2-7 | TRBV28 | TRBD2 | CASRAGRSYEQYF | TGTGCCAGCAGAGCGGGGCGTTCCTACGAGCAGTACTTC
few | TRBJ2-1 | TRBV11-2 | TRBD2 | CASSLDAGGNNEQFF | TGTGCCAGCAGCTTAGATGCGGGGGGTAACAATGAGCAGTTCTTC
few | TRBJ2-7 | TRBV10-1 | . | CASRKRIPRISYEQYF | TGCGCCAGCAGGAAGCGCATCCCTCGTATCTCCTACGAGCAGTACTTC
. | TRBJ1-2 | TRBV12-3/TRBV12-4 | TRBD1 | CASSFEGAVGYTF | TGTGCCAGCAGTTTTGAGGGGGCGGTTGGCTACACCTTC
. | TRBJ2-1 | TRBV10-3 | TRBD2 | CAISDRASGGPRSYNEQFF | TGTGCCATCAGTGATAGGGCTAGCGGGGGGCCTCGCTCCTACAATGAGCAGTTCTTC
. | TRBJ2-1 | TRBV3-1/TRBV3-2 | TRBD1 | CASSQNRQGGEQFF | TGTGCCAGCAGCCAGAACAGACAGGGCGGTGAGCAGTTCTTC